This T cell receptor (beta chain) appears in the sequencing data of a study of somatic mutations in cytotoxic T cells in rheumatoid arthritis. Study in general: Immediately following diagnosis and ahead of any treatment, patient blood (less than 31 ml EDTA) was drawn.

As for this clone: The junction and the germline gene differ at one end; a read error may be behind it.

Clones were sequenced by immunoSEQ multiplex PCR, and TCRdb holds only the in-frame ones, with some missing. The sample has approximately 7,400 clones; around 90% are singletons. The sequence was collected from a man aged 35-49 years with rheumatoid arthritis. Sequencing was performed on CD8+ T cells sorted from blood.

The CDR3: CASSIGQEQFF. For the CDR3, the DNA is TGTGCCAGCAGCATAGGACAGGAGCAGTTCTTC. This rearrangement joins TRBV13 to TRBJ2-1, with a weak D call TRBD1 (6 bases). The CDR3 is made up of 11 amino acids. Germline V gives CDR1 PRHDT, CDR2 FYEKMQ (reference sequence).